The entry below gives a single T cell receptor (beta chain) sequence along with its context. Its cognate antigen is unknown. What went into each PCR as a spike was synthetic TCR analog templates. This table comes from immunoSEQ multiplex PCR, and its TCRdb copy is limited to in-frame clones, with some not included. The sample shows 25,000 to 40,000 clones, roughly 88% of them seen only once. Germline V gene sequence: CDR1 SEHNR, CDR2 FQNEAQ (reference sequence). Trimming removed 2 bases from V and 7 bases from J; junction bases left unmatched: 7. The CDR3 has 14 residues. The sample is drawn from a study of PD-L1 blockade in urothelial cancer. The overall study: Analysis of the blood was performed 3 weeks (second dose) and 6 weeks after treatment start.

Study-level points and caveats: Improved survival was predicted by pretreatment blood TCR clonality below the median.

The chain uses TRBV7-9 and TRBJ1-2; 7 bases are shared with TRBD1. The sample in question was PBMCs, obtained around atezolizumab (anti-PD-L1) treatment. This sequence originates from a man aged 55 to 70 with urothelial cancer. This chain's CDR3 is CASSLLQGSSGYTF. The CDR3 DNA reads TGTGCCAGCAGCTTATTACAGGGGTCCTCTGGCTACACCTTC.